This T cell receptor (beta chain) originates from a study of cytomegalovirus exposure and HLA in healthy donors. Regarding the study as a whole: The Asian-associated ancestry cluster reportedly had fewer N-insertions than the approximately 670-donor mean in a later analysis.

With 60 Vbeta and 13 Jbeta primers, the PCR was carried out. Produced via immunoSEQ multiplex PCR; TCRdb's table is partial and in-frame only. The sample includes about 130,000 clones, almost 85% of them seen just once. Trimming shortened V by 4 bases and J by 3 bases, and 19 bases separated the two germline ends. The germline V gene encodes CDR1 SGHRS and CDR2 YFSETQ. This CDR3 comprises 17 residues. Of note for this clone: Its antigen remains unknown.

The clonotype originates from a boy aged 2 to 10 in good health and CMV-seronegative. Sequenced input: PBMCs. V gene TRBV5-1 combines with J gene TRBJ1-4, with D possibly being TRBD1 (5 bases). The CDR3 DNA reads TGCGCCAGCAGCGACCGAAGAGCAGGGAGGGCTAATGAAAAACTGTTTTTT. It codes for CASSDRRAGRANEKLFF.